These 16 T cell receptor beta chains came from one sample sequenced in a study of T cells after yellow fever vaccination (dated by TCRdb to between 2017 and 2020). The library relied on 5' RACE. The sample was run on an Illumina HiSeq 2500. The public reads were quality trimmed at Q25 with fastp and then assembled into clones with MiXCR by TCRdb, keeping productive beta chains. Identical CDR3 proteins give one entry, which carries the most common genes and DNA. Counted in this sample were around 530,000 distinct CDR3 sequences; 17% of them appeared once. The leading ten clones occupy 17% of the sample. Taken with the paper, the label for treatment or condition translates to: live attenuated yellow fever vaccine strain. Source: PBMCs, taken less than 6 days after the first yellow fever vaccination. The receptors originated from a man aged 18 to 29 who received the YFV17D yellow fever vaccine.

The chain combines TRBV5-1 with TRBJ2-6; 12 nucleotides line up with TRBD1. The length of the CDR3 is 19 residues. Germline assignment: CDR1 SGHRS and CDR2 YFSETQ. Trimming took 2 bases from V and 4 from J; bases not matched to a gene: 10. The CDR3 nucleotides are TGCGCCAGCAGCTTCCGTCTCCGGGACAGGGGGCGAGGGGCCAACGTCCTGACTTTC. Translating it yields CASSFRLRDRGRGANVLTF.

The rearrangement links TRBV5-1 to TRBJ2-7, with D perhaps assigned TRBD1 or TRBD2 (5 bases each). The germline V gene encodes CDR1 SGHRS and CDR2 YFSETQ. Trimming pared 3 bases from V and 3 bases from J, leaving 16 bases between. The CDR3 extends over 15 amino acids. The CDR3 DNA is TGCGCCAGCAGCTCGGGGCTAGGGACGCTCTACGAGCAGTACTTC. Protein sequence: CASSSGLGTLYEQYF.

This clonotype was seen repeatedly, ten times or more. The rearrangement links TRBV12-3 or TRBV12-4 to TRBJ2-2; D could derive from TRBD1 or TRBD2 (6 bases each). Trimming left V 2 bases short and J 2 bases short, with 12 bases between. This CDR3 has 16 amino acids. The CDR3: CASSLPSGANTGELFF. In DNA, the CDR3 is TGTGCCAGCAGTTTACCATCGGGGGCAAACACCGGGGAGCTGTTTTTT.

This clonotype was recorded a few times. This sequence joins TRBV24-1 and TRBJ2-5; 7 positions match TRBD1. Germline lookup yields CDR1 KGHDR and CDR2 SFDVKD. J gave up 5 bases and V 4 bases, and 9 bases lay outside the gene matches. The CDR3 contains 15 residues. The CDR3 region has the DNA TGTGCCACCAGTGAGTCCCCGACAGGGAACGAGACCCAGTACTTC. It yields the protein CATSESPTGNETQYF.

V usage is TRBV6-5 and J usage is TRBJ1-6; 7 bases map to TRBD1. V was pared by 0 bases and J by 9 bases, with 8 bases of the junction left unmatched. Germline CDR1 MNHEY, CDR2 SVGAGI. The CDR3 is 16 residues long. This CDR3 is CASSYSSGGKSSPLHF. The CDR3 DNA reads as TGTGCCAGCAGTTACTCCTCAGGGGGGAAGAGTTCACCCCTCCACTTT.

This clonotype has only a few counts. This chain uses TRBV7-9 with TRBJ2-5; 9 positions match TRBD2. The CDR3 is 15 amino acids. CDR1 and CDR2 from the germline V gene are SEHNR and FQNEAQ (reference sequence). The trim removed 1 base at V and 5 bases at J, leaving 5 bases unmatched. The CDR3 is CASSLVLLAGETQYF. For the CDR3, the DNA is TGTGCCAGCAGCTTAGTATTACTAGCGGGTGAGACCCAGTACTTC.

The rearrangement joins TRBV4-1 to TRBJ1-6; D is unclear. The CDR3 is made up of 17 amino acids. CDR1 MGHRA and CDR2 YSYEKL come from the germline V gene. The V and J ends lost 4 bases and 4 bases respectively, with 17 bases between them. The CDR3 region has the DNA TGCGCCAGCAGCCCAAGGGCTTCGGGAGGGTATAATTCACCCCTCCACTTT. It is translated as CASSPRASGGYNSPLHF.

This clonotype came up once. This chain uses TRBV5-6 with TRBJ1-6; no reliable D call. This CDR3 comprises 14 residues. Trimming left V 4 bases short and J 15 bases short, with 20 bases between. Germline assignment: CDR1 SGHDT and CDR2 YYEEEE. The CDR3 loop is CASSPTGRVPVLHF. DNA of the CDR3: TGTGCCAGCAGCCCCACCGGGCGGGTTCCGGTCCTCCACTTT.

This clonotype was detected a few times. The rearrangement uses TRBV7-2 and TRBJ2-5; D perhaps matches TRBD1 (6 bases). The CDR3 extends over 15 amino acids. V was pared by 2 bases and J by 1 base, with 11 bases between. CDR1 SGHTA and CDR2 FQGNSA come from the germline V gene. CDR3 DNA: TGTGCCAGCAGCTTATCGTACAGGGTCCAAGAGACCCAGTACTTC. This translates into CASSLSYRVQETQYF.

This clonotype was detected only once. At one end the junction does not follow the germline gene, possibly because of a read error. The rearrangement joins TRBV19 to TRBJ1-1, with unresolved D. Germline V CDR1 and CDR2: LNHDA, SQIVND (reference sequence). CDR3 size: 14 residues. CDR3 region: CASGMWVADTEAFF. The CDR3 nucleotides are TGTGCCAGTGGTATGTGGGTAGCGGACACTGAAGCTTTCTTT.

This clonotype was picked up a small number of times. V usage is TRBV7-9 and J usage is TRBJ1-6; D is ambiguous. The germline V gene encodes CDR1 SEHNR and CDR2 FQNEAQ (reference sequence). V lost 4 bases and J 9 bases, leaving 13 bases between the germline ends. The CDR3 spans 14 residues. This chain's CDR3 is CASSSGGVGSPLHF. The CDR3 DNA sequence: TGTGCCAGCAGCTCGGGTGGGGTGGGTTCACCCCTCCACTTT.

Points on this clonotype: One end of the junction is discordant with germline, which a read error may explain. The CDR3 DNA reads TGCGCCAGCAGCGAAGACGGGGGGGGGTACAATGAGCAGTTCTTC. This encodes CASSEDGGGYNEQFF. This rearrangement joins TRBV4-1 to TRBJ2-1, with TRBD2 matching over 8 bases. The CDR3 runs to 15 residues. Germline CDR1 is MGHRA and CDR2 is YSYEKL.

Comment on this clonotype: Since no conserved phenylalanine or tryptophan closes the CDR3, a read error is the likely cause. It is unclear where the CDR3 begins or ends on the DNA, so no DNA is shown, and the CDR3 is as TCRdb lists it. The chain has TRBV6-1 and TRBJ1-1; the tabulated D call, TRBD1, remains unverified against the DNA. Both ends counted, the CDR3 spans 10 residues. Germline CDR1 MNHNS, CDR2 SASEGT. The CDR3 loop reads CASSEVAPRL.

The table lists this clonotype with a few counts. The genes are TRBV20-1 and TRBJ2-1, with TRBD2 matching 8 bases. The CDR3 is 15 residues long. Germline V CDR1 and CDR2: DFQATT, SNEGSKA (reference sequence). V shed 6 bases and J 4 bases; nucleotides not matched to a gene: 11. The CDR3 DNA sequence: TGCAGTGCATCCCCTGCTAGCGGGCCGTACAATGAGCAGTTCTTC. Protein: CSASPASGPYNEQFF.

The V call is TRBV12-3 or TRBV12-4, the J call TRBJ1-1; no reliable D call. V lost 7 bases, J lost 5 bases, and 14 bases lay in between. This CDR3 spans 13 amino acids. This CDR3 reads CASTPAGATEAFF. In DNA, the CDR3 is TGTGCCAGCACCCCGGCGGGCGCGACTGAAGCTTTCTTT.

The chain carries TRBV20-1 and TRBJ2-7; TRBD2 might be the D (6 bases). Germline lookup yields CDR1 DFQATT and CDR2 SNEGSKA (reference sequence). The CDR3 runs 11 residues. V dropped 5 bases and J dropped 6 bases, with 11 bases sitting between them. In nucleotides, the CDR3 is TGCAGTGCTCAAGAAGCGGGCGAGCAGTACTTC. It is translated as CSAQEAGEQYF.